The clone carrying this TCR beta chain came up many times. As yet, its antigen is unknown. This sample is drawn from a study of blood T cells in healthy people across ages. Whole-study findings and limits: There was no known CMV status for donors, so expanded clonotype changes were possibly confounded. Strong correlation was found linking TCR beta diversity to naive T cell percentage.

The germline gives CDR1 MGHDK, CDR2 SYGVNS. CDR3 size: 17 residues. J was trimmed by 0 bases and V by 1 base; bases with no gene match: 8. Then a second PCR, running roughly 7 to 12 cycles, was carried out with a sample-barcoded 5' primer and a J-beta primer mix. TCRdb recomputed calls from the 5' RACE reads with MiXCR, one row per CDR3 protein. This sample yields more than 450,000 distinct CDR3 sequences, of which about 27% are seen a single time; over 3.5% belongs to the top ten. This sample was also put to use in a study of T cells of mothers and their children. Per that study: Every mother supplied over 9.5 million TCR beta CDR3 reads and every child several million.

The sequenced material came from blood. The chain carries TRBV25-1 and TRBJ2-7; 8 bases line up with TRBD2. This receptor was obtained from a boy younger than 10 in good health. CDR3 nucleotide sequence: TGTGCCAGCAGTGAATTAGTCGGCGGGAGGTTCTCCTACGAGCAGTACTTC. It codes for CASSELVGGRFSYEQYF.